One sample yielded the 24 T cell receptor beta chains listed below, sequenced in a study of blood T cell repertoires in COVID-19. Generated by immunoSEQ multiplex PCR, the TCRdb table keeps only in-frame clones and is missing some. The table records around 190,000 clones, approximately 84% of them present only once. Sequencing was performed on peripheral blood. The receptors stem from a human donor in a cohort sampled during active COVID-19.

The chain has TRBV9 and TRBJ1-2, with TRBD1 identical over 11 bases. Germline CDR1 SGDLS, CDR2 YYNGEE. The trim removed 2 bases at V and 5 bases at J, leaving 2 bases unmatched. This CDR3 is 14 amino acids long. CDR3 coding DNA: TGTGCCAGCAGCGTTGGGACAGGGGGTTATGGCTACACCTTC. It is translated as CASSVGTGGYGYTF.

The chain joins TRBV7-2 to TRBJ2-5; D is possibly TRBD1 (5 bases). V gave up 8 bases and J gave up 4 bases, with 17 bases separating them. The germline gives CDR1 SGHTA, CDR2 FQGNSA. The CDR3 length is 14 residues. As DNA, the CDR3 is TGTGCCAGCGGCATGACAGCTCGAAGAGAGACCCAGTACTTC. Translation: CASGMTARRETQYF.

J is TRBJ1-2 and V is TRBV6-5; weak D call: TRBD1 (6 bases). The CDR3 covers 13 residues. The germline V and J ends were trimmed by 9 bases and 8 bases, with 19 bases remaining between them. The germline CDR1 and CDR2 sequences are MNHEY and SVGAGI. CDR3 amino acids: CASYLYRALGYTF. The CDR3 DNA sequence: TGTGCCAGTTACCTTTACAGGGCGTTGGGCTACACCTTC.

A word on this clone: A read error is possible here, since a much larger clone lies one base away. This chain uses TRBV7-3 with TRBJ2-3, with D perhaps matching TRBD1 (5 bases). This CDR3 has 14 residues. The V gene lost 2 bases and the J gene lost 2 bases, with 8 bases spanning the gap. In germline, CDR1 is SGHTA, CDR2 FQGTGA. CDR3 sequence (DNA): TGTGCCAGCAGCTTAGCAGGGAACACAGATACGCAGTATTTT. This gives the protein CASSLAGNTDTQYF.

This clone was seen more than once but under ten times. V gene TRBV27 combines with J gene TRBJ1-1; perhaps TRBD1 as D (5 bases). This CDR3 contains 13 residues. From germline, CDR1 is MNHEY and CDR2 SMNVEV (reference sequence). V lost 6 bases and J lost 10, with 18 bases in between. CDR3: CASRTGGLGAAFF. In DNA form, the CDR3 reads TGTGCCAGCAGAACAGGTGGGCTTGGGGCAGCTTTCTTT.

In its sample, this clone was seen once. CDR3 region: CASSQTGLARGGDIQYF. In DNA form, the CDR3 reads TGCGCCAGCAGCCAAACTGGTCTGGCGCGGGGTGGGGACATTCAGTACTTC. The gene calls are TRBV4-1 and TRBJ2-4; tentatively, D is TRBD2 (6 bases). This CDR3 has 17 residues. Trimming took 2 bases from V and 8 from J, leaving 22 bases between them. Looked up from germline, CDR1 is MGHRA and CDR2 is YSYEKL.

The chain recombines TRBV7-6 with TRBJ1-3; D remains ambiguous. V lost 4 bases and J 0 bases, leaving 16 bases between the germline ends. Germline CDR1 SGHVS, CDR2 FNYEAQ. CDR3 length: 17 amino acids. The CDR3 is CASSSRSAASSGNTIYF. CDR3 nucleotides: TGTGCCAGCAGCTCCCGGTCGGCAGCGAGCTCTGGAAACACCATATATTTT.

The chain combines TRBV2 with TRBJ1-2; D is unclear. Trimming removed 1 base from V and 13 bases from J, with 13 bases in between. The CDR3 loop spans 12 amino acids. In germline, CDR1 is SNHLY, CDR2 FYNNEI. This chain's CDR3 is CASSEVPGFTTF. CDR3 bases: TGTGCCAGCAGTGAAGTCCCGGGGTTTACCACCTTC.

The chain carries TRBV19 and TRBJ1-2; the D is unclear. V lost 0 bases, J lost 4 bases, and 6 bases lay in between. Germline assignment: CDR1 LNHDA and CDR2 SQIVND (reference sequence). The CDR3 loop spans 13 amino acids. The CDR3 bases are TGTGCCAGTAGTATAGAAACAGCCTATGGCTACACCTTC. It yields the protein CASSIETAYGYTF. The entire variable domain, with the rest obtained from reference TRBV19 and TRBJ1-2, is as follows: DGGITQSPKYLFRKEGQNVTLSCEQNLNHDAMYWYRQDPGQGLRLIYYSQIVNDFQKGDIAEGYSVSREKKESFPLTVTSAQKNPTAFYLCASSIETAYGYTFGSGTRLTVV.

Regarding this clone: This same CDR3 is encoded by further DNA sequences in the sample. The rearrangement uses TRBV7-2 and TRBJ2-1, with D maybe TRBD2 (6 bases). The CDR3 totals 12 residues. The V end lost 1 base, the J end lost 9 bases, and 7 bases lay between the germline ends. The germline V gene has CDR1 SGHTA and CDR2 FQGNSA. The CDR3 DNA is TGTGCCAGCAGCTTAGGGCGGGGTGAGCAGTTCTTC. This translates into CASSLGRGEQFF. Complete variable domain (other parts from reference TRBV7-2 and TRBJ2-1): GAGVSQSPSNKVTEKGKDVELRCDPISGHTALYWYRQSLGQGLEFLIYFQGNSAPDKSGLPSDRFSAERTGGSVSTLTIQRTQQEDSAVYLCASSLGRGEQFFGPGTRLTVL.

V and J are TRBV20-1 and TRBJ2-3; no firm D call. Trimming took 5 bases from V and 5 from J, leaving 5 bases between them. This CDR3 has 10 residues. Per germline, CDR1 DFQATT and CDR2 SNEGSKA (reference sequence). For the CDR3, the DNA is TGCAGTGCTTCGCGAGATACGCAGTATTTT. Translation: CSASRDTQYF.

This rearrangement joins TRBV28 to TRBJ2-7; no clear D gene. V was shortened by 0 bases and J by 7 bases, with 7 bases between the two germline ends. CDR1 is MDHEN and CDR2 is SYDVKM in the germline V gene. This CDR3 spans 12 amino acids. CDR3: CASSLWLEEQYF. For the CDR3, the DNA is TGTGCCAGCAGTTTATGGTTGGAGGAGCAGTACTTC.

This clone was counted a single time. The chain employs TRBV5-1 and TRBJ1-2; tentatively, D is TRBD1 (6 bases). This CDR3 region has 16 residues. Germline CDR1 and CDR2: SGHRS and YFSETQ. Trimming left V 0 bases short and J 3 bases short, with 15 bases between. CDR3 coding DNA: TGCGCCAGCAGCTTGGGCGGACAGAGGAGTGACTATGGCTACACCTTC. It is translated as CASSLGGQRSDYGYTF.

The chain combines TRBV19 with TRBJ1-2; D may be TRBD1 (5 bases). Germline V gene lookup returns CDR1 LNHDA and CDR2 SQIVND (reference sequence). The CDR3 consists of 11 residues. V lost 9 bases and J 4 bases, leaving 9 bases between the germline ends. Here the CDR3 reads CASGRGYGYTF. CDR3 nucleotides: TGTGCCAGCGGAAGGGGCTATGGCTACACCTTC.

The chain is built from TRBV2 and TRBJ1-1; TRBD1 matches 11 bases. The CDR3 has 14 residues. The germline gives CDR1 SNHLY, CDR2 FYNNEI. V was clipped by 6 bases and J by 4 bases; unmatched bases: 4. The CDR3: CASRGQGAGTEAFF. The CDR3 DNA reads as TGTGCCAGCAGAGGACAGGGGGCGGGCACTGAAGCTTTCTTT.

The chain's CDR3 is CASSLGGYWTGAYGYTF. CDR3 in DNA: TGTGCCAGCAGCTTAGGAGGTTACTGGACAGGAGCCTATGGCTACACCTTC. The chain employs TRBV7-7 and TRBJ1-2, with 7 bases aligning to TRBD1. V trimming: 1 base; J trimming: 4 bases; junction bases outside the gene matches: 12. The CDR3 sequence is 17 residues long. The germline CDR1 and CDR2 sequences are SSHAT and FNYEAQ (reference sequence).

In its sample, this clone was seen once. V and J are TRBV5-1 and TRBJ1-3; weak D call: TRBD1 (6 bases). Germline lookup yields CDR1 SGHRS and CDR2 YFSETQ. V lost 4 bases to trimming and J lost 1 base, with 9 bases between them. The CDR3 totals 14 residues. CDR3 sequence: CASSLGQSGNTIYF. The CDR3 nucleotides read TGCGCCAGCAGCCTTGGACAGTCTGGAAACACCATATATTTT.

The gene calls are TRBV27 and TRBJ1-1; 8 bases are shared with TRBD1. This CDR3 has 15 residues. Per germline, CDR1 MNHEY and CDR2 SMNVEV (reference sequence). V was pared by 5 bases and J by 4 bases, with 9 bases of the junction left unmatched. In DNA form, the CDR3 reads TGTGCCAGCAGTCTAGGGTACAGGGGGTCCACTGAAGCTTTCTTT. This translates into CASSLGYRGSTEAFF.

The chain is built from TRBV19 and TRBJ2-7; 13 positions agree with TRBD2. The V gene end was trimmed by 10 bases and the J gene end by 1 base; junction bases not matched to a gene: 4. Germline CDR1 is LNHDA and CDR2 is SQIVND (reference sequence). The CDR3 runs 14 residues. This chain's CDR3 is CATRTSGGSYEQYF. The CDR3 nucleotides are TGTGCCACCAGGACTAGCGGGGGATCCTACGAGCAGTACTTC.

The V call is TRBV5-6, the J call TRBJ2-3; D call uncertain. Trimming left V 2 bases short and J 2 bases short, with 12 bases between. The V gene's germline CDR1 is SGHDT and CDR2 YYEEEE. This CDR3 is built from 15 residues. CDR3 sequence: CASSLLRVTTDTQYF. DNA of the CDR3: TGTGCCAGCAGCTTACTTCGGGTGACCACAGATACGCAGTATTTT.

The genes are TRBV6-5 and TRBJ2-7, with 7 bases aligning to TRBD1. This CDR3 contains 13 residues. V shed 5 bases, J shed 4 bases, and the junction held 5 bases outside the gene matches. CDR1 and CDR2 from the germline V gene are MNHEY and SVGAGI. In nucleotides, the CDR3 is TGTGCCAGCAGTACGACAGGGTCATACGAGCAGTACTTC. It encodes CASSTTGSYEQYF.

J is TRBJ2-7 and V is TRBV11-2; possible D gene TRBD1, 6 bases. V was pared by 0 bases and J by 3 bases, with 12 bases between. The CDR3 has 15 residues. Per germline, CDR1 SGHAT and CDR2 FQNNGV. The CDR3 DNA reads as TGTGCCAGCAGCTTAGAGGGGACATATCTCTACGAGCAGTACTTC. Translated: CASSLEGTYLYEQYF.

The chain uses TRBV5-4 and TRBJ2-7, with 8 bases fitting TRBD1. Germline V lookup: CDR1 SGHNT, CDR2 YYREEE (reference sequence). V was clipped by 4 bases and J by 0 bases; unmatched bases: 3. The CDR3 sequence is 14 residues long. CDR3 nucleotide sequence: TGTGCCAGCAGCACAGGGGGTCTCTCCTACGAGCAGTACTTC. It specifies CASSTGGLSYEQYF.

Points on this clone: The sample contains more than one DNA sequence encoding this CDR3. CDR3 loop: CAWSVSYEQYF. CDR3 DNA: TGTGCCTGGAGTGTTTCGTACGAGCAGTACTTC. The rearrangement uses TRBV30 and TRBJ2-7; no clear D gene. This CDR3 contains 11 residues. Germline CDR1 reads GTSNPN; CDR2 reads SVGIG (reference sequence). The V and J ends lost 0 bases and 4 bases respectively, with 4 bases between them.